The 25 T cell receptor beta chains below were found in one sample sequenced in a study of shared T cell receptors in the human thymus (dated by TCRdb to the early 2020s). Libraries were prepared through the immunoSEQ multiplex PCR assay. Imported from immuneACCESS, the table was reduced by TCRdb to in-frame sequences with V and J called. These copies leave out some clones; in studies compared against another copy, an unresolved V gene accounts for under half, and the cause of the remainder is not known. The sample table contains about 540,000 clones; only one count was recorded for about 84% of them. More than 0.01% of the sample is taken by the ten largest. These data are also associated with another study on human thymus T cells.

The sample comprised thymocytes. The receptors here all came from a boy younger than two with a congenital heart defect. Donor details come from another sample of the same person, matched by shared clones.

The V and J genes are TRBV27 and TRBJ1-2; possibly TRBD1 for D (5 bases). This CDR3 comprises 17 residues. Germline CDR1 reads MNHEY; CDR2 reads SMNVEV (reference sequence). V lost 7 bases and J lost 3, with 24 bases in between. CDR3: CASNPREGRAGDYGYTF. The CDR3 bases are TGTGCCAGCAACCCTCGGGAGGGGCGGGCTGGTGACTATGGCTACACCTTC.

The V gene is TRBV27, the J gene TRBJ2-1; 8 bases agree with TRBD2. After removal of 6 bases from V and 5 bases from J, the junction contained 12 bases not matched to a gene. This CDR3 region has 16 residues. Germline-derived CDR1 and CDR2 are MNHEY and SMNVEV (reference sequence). The CDR3 nucleotides are TGTGCCAGCAGGTTGAAGGGGACTAGTCTAAACAATGAGCAGTTCTTC. Translating it yields CASRLKGTSLNNEQFF.

As for this clone: The identical CDR3 is also encoded by other nucleotide sequences in the sample. The V and J genes are TRBV5-6 and TRBJ2-7, with D possibly TRBD2 on 6 matching bases. Germline CDR1 SGHDT, CDR2 YYEEEE. The CDR3 is 13 residues long. The ends were cut back, 0 bases at V and 2 bases at J, with 6 bases in the middle. CDR3 nucleotides: TGTGCCAGCAGCTTGGGGACTACCTACGAGCAGTACTTC. Encoded protein: CASSLGTTYEQYF.

The V gene is TRBV4-1, the J gene TRBJ2-1, with 7 bases identical to TRBD2. The CDR3 totals 17 residues. Losses at the gene ends were 1 base for V and 9 bases for J; bases not matched to a gene: 15. Germline V gene sequence: CDR1 MGHRA, CDR2 YSYEKL. The CDR3 region is CASSQGEGGSGRGEQFF. Here the CDR3 DNA reads TGCGCCAGCAGCCAAGGGGAGGGCGGGAGTGGAAGGGGTGAGCAGTTCTTC.

V is TRBV18 and J is TRBJ2-3; the D gene is possibly TRBD2 (5 bases). This CDR3 is 17 amino acids long. V lost 0 bases to trimming and J lost 1 base, with 14 bases between them. From germline, CDR1 is KGHSH and CDR2 LQKENI. The CDR3 region is CASSPPKGLVCTDTQYF. CDR3 sequence (DNA): TGTGCCAGCTCACCACCCAAAGGACTCGTATGCACAGATACGCAGTATTTT.

The chain's CDR3 is CASRSPAGRDGELFF. CDR3 DNA sequence: TGTGCCAGCAGATCTCCCGCAGGCAGGGACGGGGAGCTGTTTTTT. The V call is TRBV6-6, the J call TRBJ2-2, with TRBD1 as a possible D gene (5 bases). The CDR3 loop spans 15 amino acids. Germline values: CDR1 MNHNY, CDR2 SVGAGI (reference sequence). Trimming took off 6 bases at V and 7 bases at J, with 18 bases between the two ends.

This chain connects TRBV4-1 to TRBJ2-7, with TRBD1 identical over 8 bases. CDR1 is MGHRA and CDR2 is YSYEKL in the germline V gene. The ends lost 1 base at V and 10 bases at J; junction bases unmatched: 15. The CDR3 covers 16 residues. CDR3 sequence: CASSQGVRDRGANQYF. In DNA, the CDR3 is TGCGCCAGCAGCCAAGGAGTGAGAGACAGGGGAGCAAATCAGTACTTC.

The V and J genes are TRBV30 and TRBJ1-2; TRBD1 is a possible D gene (5 bases). CDR1 is GTSNPN and CDR2 is SVGIG in the germline V gene (reference sequence). The CDR3 is made up of 15 amino acids. Trimming took 5 bases from V and 4 from J, leaving 20 bases between them. The CDR3: CAWAMAQGFLYGYTF. The CDR3 nucleotides read TGTGCCTGGGCCATGGCCCAGGGCTTCCTCTATGGCTACACCTTC.

The chain carries TRBV4-3 and TRBJ1-5, with no clear D. Germline V gene sequence: CDR1 LGHNA, CDR2 YSLEER. Trimming stripped 1 base from V and 0 bases from J, with 19 bases between. There are 19 residues in the CDR3. CDR3 region: CASSQVLNRPHHSNQPQHF. The DNA of the CDR3 is TGCGCCAGCAGCCAAGTTCTAAACCGCCCCCATCATAGCAATCAGCCCCAGCATTTT.

V is TRBV5-1 and J is TRBJ1-3, with a weak D call TRBD1 (5 bases). Germline CDR1 SGHRS, CDR2 YFSETQ. The ends were cut back, 4 bases at V and 4 bases at J, with 12 bases in the middle. This CDR3 contains 14 residues. The CDR3 bases are TGCGCCAGCAGCCCCCGGCAGGGCGGAAACACCATATATTTT. Amino acid sequence: CASSPRQGGNTIYF.

The rearrangement links TRBV10-1 to TRBJ2-7; TRBD2 matches at 8 bases. The J segment lost 0 bases and the V segment lost 10 bases, leaving 17 bases of the junction unmatched. The CDR3 extends over 17 amino acids. The germline V gene encodes CDR1 WNHNN and CDR2 SYGVQD (reference sequence). DNA of the CDR3: TGCGCCACCTTTCGGGGGGGAGGCCTATTTAGCTCCTACGAGCAGTACTTC. This codes for CATFRGGGLFSSYEQYF.

V and J are TRBV4-2 and TRBJ2-7; D possibly corresponds to TRBD2 (6 bases). V lost 4 bases, J lost 2 bases, and 12 bases lay in between. The CDR3 has 14 residues. From germline, CDR1 is LGHNA and CDR2 YNFKEQ. CDR3 DNA: TGTGCCAGCAGCCCGCGGGACTTAGCCTACGAGCAGTACTTC. Its protein product is CASSPRDLAYEQYF.

The genes are TRBV27 and TRBJ1-1; D may be TRBD1 (5 bases). Germline CDR1 reads MNHEY; CDR2 reads SMNVEV (reference sequence). V was pared by 0 bases and J by 4 bases, with 6 bases between. The CDR3 has 13 amino acids. CDR3 in DNA: TGTGCCAGCAGTTTATCAGGGGCCACTGAAGCTTTCTTT. It yields the protein CASSLSGATEAFF.

This chain connects TRBV28 to TRBJ1-5; D is undetermined. Germline lookup yields CDR1 MDHEN and CDR2 SYDVKM. V lost 6 bases and J 5 bases, leaving 17 bases between the germline ends. The CDR3 sequence is 15 residues long. This CDR3 is CASSLPAQNYQPQHF. The CDR3 DNA reads as TGTGCCAGCAGCCTCCCCGCCCAGAATTATCAGCCCCAGCATTTT.

The chain couples TRBV27 to TRBJ2-7; 9 nucleotides line up with TRBD2. V lost 5 bases, J lost 7 bases, and 15 bases stayed unmatched. This CDR3 spans 16 amino acids. Germline CDR1 is MNHEY and CDR2 is SMNVEV (reference sequence). CDR3 amino acids: CASSLALAGYRMEQYF. CDR3 bases: TGTGCCAGCAGTCTAGCCCTAGCGGGATACCGCATGGAGCAGTACTTC.

The V and J genes are TRBV7-8 and TRBJ2-2, with 9 bases fitting TRBD2. The junction had 13 bases not matched to a gene; V was cut back by 5 bases and J by 6 bases. The germline V gene has CDR1 SGHVS and CDR2 FQNEAQ. This CDR3 region has 17 residues. The CDR3 coding sequence is TGTGCCAGCAGCCCTAGGCGGGGACTAGCCACACCCGGGGAGCTGTTTTTT. Amino acid sequence: CASSPRRGLATPGELFF.

V usage is TRBV15 and J usage is TRBJ1-5; D is ambiguous. The CDR3 runs to 14 residues. In germline, CDR1 is LNHNV, CDR2 YYDKDF (reference sequence). V was pared by 1 base and J by 1 base, with 5 bases between. The CDR3 DNA follows: TGTGCCACCAGCAGAGGACAAAGCAATCAGCCCCAGCATTTT. Protein: CATSRGQSNQPQHF.

The chain uses TRBV30 and TRBJ2-7; D remains ambiguous. CDR3 length: 18 amino acids. Trimming removed 0 bases from V and 2 bases from J, with 23 bases in between. From germline, CDR1 is GTSNPN and CDR2 SVGIG (reference sequence). The CDR3 DNA reads TGTGCCTGGAGTGTACGAATCTTGTCGCTCAGCGAGACCTACGAGCAGTACTTC. It yields the protein CAWSVRILSLSETYEQYF.

This chain uses TRBV13 with TRBJ2-5; the match to TRBD2 covers 7 bases. This CDR3 has 15 amino acids. V was pared by 3 bases and J by 5 bases, with 9 bases of the junction left unmatched. Germline-derived CDR1 and CDR2 are PRHDT and FYEKMQ (reference sequence). The CDR3 DNA reads as TGTGCCAGCAGCTTTCCGGCGGGGGTTTGGGAGACCCAGTACTTC. It specifies CASSFPAGVWETQYF.

A few counts support this clone. The chain combines TRBV6-5 with TRBJ1-1; tentative D call: TRBD1 (5 bases). Germline-derived CDR1 and CDR2 are MNHEY and SVGAGI. V shed 7 bases and J shed 7 bases, with 19 bases lying between them. CDR3 length equals 14 residues. CDR3 residues: CASTPGGAPVEAFF. The CDR3 nucleotides are TGTGCCAGCACGCCGGGCGGGGCGCCTGTTGAAGCTTTCTTT.

CDR3 nucleotide sequence: TGCGCCAGCATGGTTATCGTCGTTTTTGGGAGGGAGACCCAGTACTTC. Translation: CASMVIVVFGRETQYF. The chain recombines TRBV10-1 with TRBJ2-5, with D possibly being TRBD2 (6 bases). Per the germline V gene, CDR1 is WNHNN and CDR2 is SYGVQD (reference sequence). Deletions cut 7 bases from V and 5 bases from J, with 23 bases between. The CDR3 is made up of 16 amino acids.

The V gene is TRBV27, the J gene TRBJ1-1; D uncertain. This CDR3 is 15 amino acids long. Germline V gene lookup returns CDR1 MNHEY and CDR2 SMNVEV (reference sequence). The V end lost 0 bases, the J end lost 5 bases, and 13 bases lay between the germline ends. The CDR3 DNA is TGTGCCAGCAGTTTATCGAATCCCGGAGGGACTGAAGCTTTCTTT. This gives the protein CASSLSNPGGTEAFF.

The chain couples TRBV6-5 to TRBJ1-5; D not resolved. There are 15 residues in the CDR3. Germline V gene sequence: CDR1 MNHEY, CDR2 SVGAGI. The ends were cut back, 4 bases at V and 0 bases at J, with 10 bases in the middle. CDR3 nucleotide sequence: TGTGCCAGCAGTTCCAGTGAAGATAGCAATCAGCCCCAGCATTTT. Amino acid sequence: CASSSSEDSNQPQHF.

V is TRBV30 and J is TRBJ1-4; TRBD1 matches at 7 bases. The CDR3 consists of 16 residues. With V trimmed by 0 bases and J by 0 bases, 4 bases remained unmatched. Germline lookup yields CDR1 GTSNPN and CDR2 SVGIG (reference sequence). This CDR3 reads CAWSVSGGTTNEKLFF. The CDR3 region has the DNA TGTGCCTGGAGTGTATCAGGGGGGACAACTAATGAAAAACTGTTTTTT.

The chain links TRBV28 to TRBJ2-3; 7 nucleotides align to TRBD2. Per the germline V gene, CDR1 is MDHEN and CDR2 is SYDVKM. The trim removed 4 bases at V and 2 bases at J, leaving 3 bases unmatched. The CDR3 is made up of 14 amino acids. CDR3 in DNA: TGTGCCAGCAGTTCGGGAGGCGCCACAGATACGCAGTATTTT. The encoded protein is CASSSGGATDTQYF.